Each of the 27 T cell receptor beta chains below was sequenced from the same sample in a study of blood T cell repertoires in COVID-19. Clones were read by immunoSEQ multiplex PCR, and TCRdb kept only the in-frame ones, dropping some. The data hold some 220,000 clones, with 70% to 90% observed a single time. The sequenced sample consisted of peripheral blood. The receptors originated from a woman aged 55-69 years with active or convalescent COVID-19.

This clone appeared a single time. The chain recombines TRBV19 with TRBJ1-1; D perhaps matches TRBD1 (5 bases). There are 14 residues in the CDR3. Looked up from germline, CDR1 is LNHDA and CDR2 is SQIVND (reference sequence). V gave up 4 bases and J gave up 3 bases, with 12 bases separating them. In DNA, the CDR3 is TGTGCCAGTAGTACGGCCGGGGGGGACACTGAAGCTTTCTTT. It specifies CASSTAGGDTEAFF.

The chain joins TRBV5-6 to TRBJ1-2; 9 bases are shared with TRBD1. With 3 bases clipped from V and 3 bases from J, the junction kept 6 bases outside the gene matches. Germline values: CDR1 SGHDT, CDR2 YYEEEE. The CDR3 contains 15 residues. DNA of the CDR3: TGTGCCAGCAGCTCGCCGGGACAGGGTGACTATGGCTACACCTTC. It translates to CASSSPGQGDYGYTF.

The gene calls are TRBV2 and TRBJ1-6; 7 nucleotides align to TRBD1. V shed 2 bases and J 10 bases; nucleotides not matched to a gene: 8. The CDR3 has 15 residues. CDR1 SNHLY and CDR2 FYNNEI come from the germline V gene. CDR3 residues: CASSELLQGKSPLHF. CDR3 DNA: TGTGCCAGCAGTGAACTGTTACAGGGGAAATCACCCCTCCACTTT.

This clone was detected a few times. The rearrangement uses TRBV7-2 and TRBJ1-2; 7 bases map to TRBD1. Germline V lookup: CDR1 SGHTA, CDR2 FQGNSA. CDR3 size: 15 residues. Trimming at V came to 1 base and at J to 4 bases, leaving 6 bases not matched to a gene. In DNA form, the CDR3 reads TGTGCCAGCAGCTTAGGGGCAGGGGGAAGCTATGGCTACACCTTC. Translation: CASSLGAGGSYGYTF.

The chain is built from TRBV5-6 and TRBJ2-5; TRBD1 matches at 12 bases. CDR3 length: 16 amino acids. Germline CDR1 reads SGHDT; CDR2 reads YYEEEE. The junction had 9 bases not matched to a gene; V was cut back by 4 bases and J by 5 bases. The CDR3 nucleotides read TGTGCCAGCAGCGCCACCGGGACAGGGGGCCTCGAGACCCAGTACTTC. Amino acids: CASSATGTGGLETQYF.

The chain is built from TRBV18 and TRBJ1-1; D perhaps matches TRBD1 (5 bases). Germline CDR1 and CDR2: KGHSH and LQKENI. CDR3 length equals 16 residues. Trimming left V 3 bases short and J 2 bases short, with 16 bases between. CDR3 DNA: TGTGCCAGCTCACCGCCCTCCCGACAGCAAAACACTGAAGCTTTCTTT. Protein: CASSPPSRQQNTEAFF.

This rearrangement joins TRBV2 to TRBJ1-6; D gene uncertain. Trimming shortened V by 2 bases and J by 10 bases, and 18 bases separated the two germline ends. The CDR3 runs to 16 residues. The germline CDR1 and CDR2 sequences are SNHLY and FYNNEI. As DNA, the CDR3 is TGTGCCAGCAGTGAACCACGTGCTGGGGAGCGGTCACCCCTCCACTTT. Its protein product is CASSEPRAGERSPLHF.

The chain carries TRBV11-2 and TRBJ1-3; D is ambiguous. V lost 0 bases to trimming and J lost 7 bases, with 7 bases between them. The CDR3 sequence is 13 residues long. Germline V CDR1 and CDR2: SGHAT, FQNNGV. Here the CDR3 reads CASSLDRWNTIYF. CDR3 coding DNA: TGTGCCAGCAGCTTAGATCGGTGGAACACCATATATTTT.

This clone has just one count. The V gene is TRBV27, the J gene TRBJ1-1; unclear D gene. V lost 5 bases, J lost 1 base, and 8 bases lay in between. The CDR3 runs to 13 residues. CDR1 and CDR2 from the germline V gene are MNHEY and SMNVEV (reference sequence). The CDR3, as DNA: TGTGCCAGCAGTCTACGAGAGAACACTGAAGCTTTCTTT. Translating gives CASSLRENTEAFF.

This chain uses TRBV6-5 with TRBJ2-5; 11 bases line up with TRBD1. The V gene's germline CDR1 is MNHEY and CDR2 SVGAGI. Trimming removed 5 bases from V and 5 bases from J; junction bases left unmatched: 7. CDR3 size: 15 residues. In nucleotides, the CDR3 is TGTGCCAGCAGTCTACGGACAGGGGGCGGGGAGACCCAGTACTTC. Translated: CASSLRTGGGETQYF.

V gene TRBV2 combines with J gene TRBJ1-1; D may be TRBD1 (6 bases). V lost 1 base and J lost 3, with 9 bases in between. The CDR3 runs 14 residues. Germline V gives CDR1 SNHLY, CDR2 FYNNEI. The CDR3 DNA is TGTGCCAGCAGTGAAGGGACAGCATACACTGAAGCTTTCTTT. Translating it yields CASSEGTAYTEAFF.

Written as DNA, the CDR3 is TGTGCCACCAGTGAACAGGGGGAAGGGTACGGGGAGCTGTTTTTT. Amino acid sequence: CATSEQGEGYGELFF. V gene TRBV24-1 combines with J gene TRBJ2-2; 8 bases are a match to TRBD1. Germline values: CDR1 KGHDR, CDR2 SFDVKD. Trimming removed 4 bases from V and 7 bases from J; junction bases left unmatched: 7. The CDR3 totals 15 residues.

This clone was recorded once. The V and J genes are TRBV29-1 and TRBJ2-5, with D possibly matching TRBD1 (5 bases). With 4 bases removed from V and 5 bases from J, the gap between germline ends came to 17 bases. Germline-derived CDR1 and CDR2 are SQVTM and ANQGSEA. The CDR3 contains 14 residues. CDR3 in amino acids: CSVVQGAAGETQYF. The CDR3 DNA sequence: TGCAGCGTTGTTCAGGGTGCCGCCGGGGAGACCCAGTACTTC. The whole variable domain, remainder taken from reference TRBV29-1 and TRBJ2-5, is SAVISQKPSRDICQRGTSLTIQCQVDSQVTMMFWYRQQPGQSLTLIATANQGSEATYESGFVIDKFPISRPNLTFSTLTVSNMSPEDSSIYLCSVVQGAAGETQYFGPGTRLLVL.

This chain uses TRBV6-5 with TRBJ1-2; D may be TRBD1 (6 bases). The CDR3 length is 12 residues. Looked up from germline, CDR1 is MNHEY and CDR2 is SVGAGI. Between the trimmed V and J ends, which lost 6 bases and 7 bases, there was a span of 12 bases. The CDR3 reads CASRRDIGGYTF. The CDR3 bases are TGTGCCAGCAGACGGGACATCGGTGGCTACACCTTC.

The chain carries TRBV5-6 and TRBJ1-2; 8 nucleotides agree with TRBD1. The CDR3 has 14 residues. Unmatched junction bases numbered 10, after V lost 4 bases and J lost 8 bases. Looked up from germline, CDR1 is SGHDT and CDR2 is YYEEEE. This CDR3 is CASSGTGSKGGYTF. DNA for the CDR3: TGTGCCAGCAGCGGGACAGGATCAAAAGGGGGCTACACCTTC.

V usage is TRBV5-4 and J usage is TRBJ2-6; D not resolved. The V gene's germline CDR1 is SGHNT and CDR2 YYREEE (reference sequence). CDR3 length equals 14 residues. Trimming stripped 9 bases from V and 0 bases from J, with 10 bases between. This chain's CDR3 is CAMGLSSGANVLTF. CDR3 bases: TGTGCCATGGGCCTGAGCTCTGGGGCCAACGTCCTGACTTTC.

This chain uses TRBV30 with TRBJ1-1, with D perhaps matching TRBD1 (5 bases). Between the trimmed V and J ends, which lost 1 base and 5 bases, there was a span of 14 bases. This CDR3 is built from 14 residues. Germline CDR1 reads GTSNPN; CDR2 reads SVGIG (reference sequence). Here the CDR3 DNA reads TGTGCCTGGAGTGAAGGTAAGGGGTGGACTGAAGCTTTCTTT. Translating gives CAWSEGKGWTEAFF.

This clone was detected once. The rearrangement joins TRBV19 to TRBJ2-3, with unresolved D. The V end lost 3 bases, the J end lost 0 bases, and 10 bases lay between the germline ends. The germline V gene has CDR1 LNHDA and CDR2 SQIVND (reference sequence). This CDR3 region has 15 residues. This chain's CDR3 is CASSISSASTDTQYF. In DNA, the CDR3 is TGTGCCAGTAGTATCTCCAGCGCGAGCACAGATACGCAGTATTTT.

The rearrangement joins TRBV5-1 to TRBJ2-7, with D maybe TRBD2 (5 bases). Germline V lookup: CDR1 SGHRS, CDR2 YFSETQ. The ends were cut back, 0 bases at V and 7 bases at J, with 11 bases in the middle. The CDR3 sequence is 13 residues long. CDR3 in amino acids: CASSLDPGKEQYV. CDR3 nucleotides: TGCGCCAGCAGCTTGGACCCCGGGAAGGAGCAGTACGTC.

The chain combines TRBV14 with TRBJ2-7; 9 positions agree with TRBD1. J was trimmed by 3 bases and V by 8 bases; bases with no gene match: 8. CDR1 is SGHDN and CDR2 is FVKESK in the germline V gene. The length of the CDR3 is 14 residues. For the CDR3, the DNA is TGTGCCAGCCGAAGGACAGGGGTGGACTACGAGCAGTACGTC. This gives the protein CASRRTGVDYEQYV.

This clone was counted a single time. The V gene is TRBV18, the J gene TRBJ2-2, with D uncertain. Germline V CDR1 and CDR2: KGHSH, LQKENI. V was cut by 2 bases and J by 4 bases, with 11 bases left in between. This CDR3 has 15 residues. The CDR3 DNA reads as TGTGCCAGCTCACCAACTCCTGCCACCACCGGGGAGCTGTTTTTT. Translated: CASSPTPATTGELFF.

The chain recombines TRBV21-1 with TRBJ2-5; the tabulated D call, TRBD2, remains unverified against the DNA. TRBV21-1 is deemed a pseudogene. This CDR3 contains 15 residues. The CDR3, as DNA: TGTGCCAGCGACCCTGCTAGCGGGGGGGGAGAGACCCAGTACTTC. It is translated as CASDPASGGGETQYF.

In its sample, this clone was seen a few times. The gene calls are TRBV28 and TRBJ1-6; D not certain. CDR1 is MDHEN and CDR2 is SYDVKM in the germline V gene. There are 15 residues in the CDR3. V lost 6 bases and J lost 3, with 12 bases in between. CDR3 amino acids: CASSPTELYNSPLHF. Here the CDR3 DNA reads TGTGCCAGCAGCCCAACAGAGCTCTATAATTCACCCCTCCACTTT.

The V call is TRBV29-1, the J call TRBJ2-3; 8 bases match TRBD1. V lost 4 bases, J lost 0 bases, and 3 bases stayed unmatched. The germline V gene encodes CDR1 SQVTM and CDR2 ANQGSEA. This CDR3 spans 14 amino acids. CDR3 loop: CSVAGQGSTDTQYF. In nucleotides, the CDR3 is TGCAGCGTTGCAGGACAGGGAAGCACAGATACGCAGTATTTT.

For the CDR3, the DNA is TGTGCCAGCACTCGGGACAGGGGACAGCCCCAGCATTTT. It yields the protein CASTRDRGQPQHF. This rearrangement joins TRBV2 to TRBJ1-5, with 10 positions matching TRBD1. This CDR3 has 13 residues. The germline gives CDR1 SNHLY, CDR2 FYNNEI. Trimming at V came to 7 bases and at J to 7 bases, leaving 4 bases not matched to a gene.

J is TRBJ2-5 and V is TRBV4-2; 13 bases are a match to TRBD2. CDR1 and CDR2 from the germline V gene are LGHNA and YNFKEQ. This CDR3 spans 16 amino acids. Unmatched junction bases numbered 7, after V lost 4 bases and J lost 5 bases. The CDR3 sequence: CASSPGLAGAVETQYF. CDR3 DNA sequence: TGTGCCAGCAGCCCTGGACTAGCGGGGGCGGTGGAGACCCAGTACTTC.

V usage is TRBV4-1 and J usage is TRBJ2-1; 11 bases are a match to TRBD2. Germline CDR1 reads MGHRA; CDR2 reads YSYEKL. This CDR3 is 19 amino acids long. J was trimmed by 0 bases and V by 4 bases; bases with no gene match: 11. The CDR3 reads CASSPGPLAGGSSYNEQFF. The CDR3 nucleotides are TGCGCCAGCAGCCCTGGACCCCTAGCGGGAGGTAGCTCCTACAATGAGCAGTTCTTC.